Ten or more counts support the clone carrying this T cell receptor (beta chain). Per the germline V gene, CDR1 is MDHEN and CDR2 is SYDVKM. V was cut by 5 bases and J by 2 bases, with 13 bases left in between. This CDR3 has 14 amino acids. This entry comes from a study of T cells in Graves' hyperthyroidism and ophthalmopathy. TCR beta CDR3 regions were amplified from RNA transcripts. First-round RT-PCR targeting the TCR CDR3 was performed with the HTBI primer set. TCRdb recomputed calls from the multiplex PCR reads with MiXCR, one row per CDR3 protein. The sample contains under 350,000 distinct CDR3 sequences, 20% to 25% of which appear only once.

Sequencing was performed on blood. The chain couples TRBV28 to TRBJ2-7; D gene unclear. The receptor's source is a woman between 45 and 65 years old with Graves' hyperthyroidism. CDR3 sequence (DNA): TGTGCCAGCAGTGACAAAGCATTCACCTACGAGCAGTACTTC. Translation: CASSDKAFTYEQYF.